The T cell receptor beta chain described here comes from a study of blood T cell repertoires in COVID-19. Study-level information: Whether acute or convalescent, the COVID-19 samples came from the United States, Italy and Spain. PBMCs, B-cell-depleted T cells, or T cells provided the cDNA or gDNA that made up the material.

Source study methods: For nucleated cells, counts were estimated from reference gene primer amplification. Some clones are missing from TCRdb's copy, which holds only in-frame ones; the method was immunoSEQ multiplex PCR. V, J and clone size are taken as reported in that table, and D and trimming were inferred from the DNA itself. The repertoire holds 65,000 to 80,000 clones, with under 95% as singletons. This CDR3 contains 14 residues. V lost 2 bases and J lost 4, with 10 bases in between. Germline CDR1 reads SGHNT; CDR2 reads YYREEE (reference sequence). This TCR was sampled from a human donor in a cohort sampled during active COVID-19. Sequencing was performed on peripheral blood. The V gene is TRBV5-4, the J gene TRBJ1-3, with unresolved D. The CDR3: CASSFSGVGNTIYF. The CDR3 DNA follows: TGTGCCAGCAGCTTCTCCGGGGTCGGAAACACCATATATTTT.